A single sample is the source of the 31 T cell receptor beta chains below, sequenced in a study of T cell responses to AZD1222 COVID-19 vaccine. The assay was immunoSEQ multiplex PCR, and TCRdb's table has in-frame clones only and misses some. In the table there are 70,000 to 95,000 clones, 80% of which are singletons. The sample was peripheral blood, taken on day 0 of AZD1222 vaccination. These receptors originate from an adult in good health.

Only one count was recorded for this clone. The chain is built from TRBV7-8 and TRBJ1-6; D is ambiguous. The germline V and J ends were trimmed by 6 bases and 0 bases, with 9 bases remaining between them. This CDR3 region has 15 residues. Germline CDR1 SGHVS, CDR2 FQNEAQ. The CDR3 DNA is TGTGCCAGCAGATACAGAAGCTCCTATAATTCACCCCTCCACTTT. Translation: CASRYRSSYNSPLHF.

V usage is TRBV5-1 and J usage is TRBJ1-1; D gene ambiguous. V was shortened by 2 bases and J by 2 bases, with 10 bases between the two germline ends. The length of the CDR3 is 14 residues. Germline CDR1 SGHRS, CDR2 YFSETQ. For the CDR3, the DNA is TGCGCCAGCAGCTTAACAAGCGCCAACACTGAAGCTTTCTTT. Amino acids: CASSLTSANTEAFF. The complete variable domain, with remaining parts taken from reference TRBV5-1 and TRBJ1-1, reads KAGVTQTPRYLIKTRGQQVTLSCSPISGHRSVSWYQQTPGQGLQFLFEYFSETQRNKGNFPGRFSGRQFSNSRSEMNVSTLELGDSALYLCASSLTSANTEAFFGQGTRLTVV.

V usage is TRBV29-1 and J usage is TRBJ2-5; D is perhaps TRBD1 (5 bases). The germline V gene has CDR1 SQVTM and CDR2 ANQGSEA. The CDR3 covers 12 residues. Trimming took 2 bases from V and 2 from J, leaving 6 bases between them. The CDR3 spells CSVERQQETQYF. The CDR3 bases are TGCAGCGTTGAAAGACAGCAAGAGACCCAGTACTTC.

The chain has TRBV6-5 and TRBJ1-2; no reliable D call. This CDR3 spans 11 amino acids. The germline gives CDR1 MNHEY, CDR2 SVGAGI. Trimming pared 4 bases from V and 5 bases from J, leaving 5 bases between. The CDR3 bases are TGTGCCAGCAGTTCCTTATATGGCTACACCTTC. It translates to CASSSLYGYTF.

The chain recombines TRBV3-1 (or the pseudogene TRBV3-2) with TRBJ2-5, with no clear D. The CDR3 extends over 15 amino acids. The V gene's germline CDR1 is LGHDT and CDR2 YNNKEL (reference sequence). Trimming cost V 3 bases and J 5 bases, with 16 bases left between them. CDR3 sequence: CASSQETLLGETQYF. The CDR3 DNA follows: TGTGCCAGCAGCCAGGAGACTCTCCTGGGGGAGACCCAGTACTTC.

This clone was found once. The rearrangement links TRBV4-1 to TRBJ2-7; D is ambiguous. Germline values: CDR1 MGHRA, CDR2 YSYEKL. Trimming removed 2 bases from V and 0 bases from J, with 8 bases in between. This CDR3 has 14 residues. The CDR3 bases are TGCGCCAGCAGCCAAAGTGGGATCTCCTACGAGCAGTACTTC. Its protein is CASSQSGISYEQYF.

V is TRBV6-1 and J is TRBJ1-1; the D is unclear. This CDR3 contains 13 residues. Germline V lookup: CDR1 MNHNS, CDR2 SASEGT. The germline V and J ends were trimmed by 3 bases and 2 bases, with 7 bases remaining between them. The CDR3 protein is CASSENFNTEAFF. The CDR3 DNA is TGTGCCAGCAGTGAGAACTTCAACACTGAAGCTTTCTTT.

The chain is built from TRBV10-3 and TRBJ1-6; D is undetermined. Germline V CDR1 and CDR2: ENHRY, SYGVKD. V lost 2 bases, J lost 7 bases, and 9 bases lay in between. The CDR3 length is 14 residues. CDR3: CAISEPSGNSPLHF. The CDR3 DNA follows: TGTGCCATCAGTGAGCCGAGTGGGAATTCACCCCTCCACTTT.

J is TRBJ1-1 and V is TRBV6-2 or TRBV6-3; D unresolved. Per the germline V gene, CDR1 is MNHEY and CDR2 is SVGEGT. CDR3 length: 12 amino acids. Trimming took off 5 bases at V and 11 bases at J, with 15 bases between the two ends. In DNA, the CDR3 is TGTGCCAGCAGTCCCTTGGGGAACCGGGCTTTCTTT. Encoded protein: CASSPLGNRAFF.

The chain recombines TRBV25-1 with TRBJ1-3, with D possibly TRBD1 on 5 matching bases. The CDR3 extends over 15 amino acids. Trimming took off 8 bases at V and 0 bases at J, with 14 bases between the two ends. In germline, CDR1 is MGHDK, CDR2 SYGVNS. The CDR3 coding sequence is TGTGCCAGCGGGCCTGGGAGGGGCTCTGGAAACACCATATATTTT. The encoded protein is CASGPGRGSGNTIYF.

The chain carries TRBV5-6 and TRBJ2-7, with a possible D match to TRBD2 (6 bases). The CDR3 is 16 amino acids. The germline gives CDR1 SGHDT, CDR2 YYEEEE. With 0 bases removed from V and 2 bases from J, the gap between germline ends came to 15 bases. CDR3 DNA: TGTGCCAGCAGCTTGGCTGGAAGCGGGTCCGCCTACGAGCAGTACTTC. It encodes CASSLAGSGSAYEQYF.

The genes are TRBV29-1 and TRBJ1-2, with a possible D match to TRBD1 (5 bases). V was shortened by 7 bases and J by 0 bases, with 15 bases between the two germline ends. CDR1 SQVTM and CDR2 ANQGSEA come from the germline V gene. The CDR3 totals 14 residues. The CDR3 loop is CSATPQGSNYGYTF. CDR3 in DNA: TGCAGCGCTACACCCCAGGGATCTAACTATGGCTACACCTTC.

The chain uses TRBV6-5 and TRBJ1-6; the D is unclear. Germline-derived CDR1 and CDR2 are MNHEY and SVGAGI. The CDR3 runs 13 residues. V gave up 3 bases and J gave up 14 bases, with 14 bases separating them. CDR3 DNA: TGTGCCAGCAGTTATTCTTCAGGAGCGGCCCTCCACTTT. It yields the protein CASSYSSGAALHF.

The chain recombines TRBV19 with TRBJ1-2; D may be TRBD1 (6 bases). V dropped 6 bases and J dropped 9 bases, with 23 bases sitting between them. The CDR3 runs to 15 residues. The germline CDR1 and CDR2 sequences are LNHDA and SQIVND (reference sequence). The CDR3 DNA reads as TGTGCCAGTAGGACAGGCGAGAGTCCTGCTTTGAGCTACACCTTC. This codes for CASRTGESPALSYTF.

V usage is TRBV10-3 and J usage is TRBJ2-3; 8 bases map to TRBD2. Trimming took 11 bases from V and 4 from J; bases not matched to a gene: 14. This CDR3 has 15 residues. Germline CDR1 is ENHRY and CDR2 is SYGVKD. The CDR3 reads CASTSRAGGPDTQYF. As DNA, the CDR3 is TGTGCCTCAACCTCCCGTGCGGGGGGCCCAGATACGCAGTATTTT.

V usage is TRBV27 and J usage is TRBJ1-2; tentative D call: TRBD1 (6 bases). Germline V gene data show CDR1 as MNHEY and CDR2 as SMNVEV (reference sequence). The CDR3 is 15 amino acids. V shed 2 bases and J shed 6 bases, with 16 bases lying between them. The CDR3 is CASSLGKRGVHGYTF. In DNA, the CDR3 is TGTGCCAGCAGTTTAGGGAAAAGGGGGGTGCATGGCTACACCTTC.

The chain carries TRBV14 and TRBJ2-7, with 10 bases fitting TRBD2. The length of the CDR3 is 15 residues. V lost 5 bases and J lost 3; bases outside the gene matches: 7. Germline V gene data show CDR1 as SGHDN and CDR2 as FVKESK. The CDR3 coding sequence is TGTGCCAGCAGCGAAGGGACTAGCGTCTACTACGAGCAGTACTTC. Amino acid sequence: CASSEGTSVYYEQYF. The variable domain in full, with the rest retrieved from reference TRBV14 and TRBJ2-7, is EAGVTQFPSHSVIEKGQTVTLRCDPISGHDNLYWYRRVMGKEIKFLLHFVKESKQDESGMPNNRFLAERTGGTYSTLKVQPAELEDSGVYFCASSEGTSVYYEQYFGPGTRLTVT.

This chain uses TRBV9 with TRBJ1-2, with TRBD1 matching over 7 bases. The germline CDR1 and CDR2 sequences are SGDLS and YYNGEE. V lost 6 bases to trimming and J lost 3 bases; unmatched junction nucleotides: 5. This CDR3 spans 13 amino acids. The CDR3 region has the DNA TGTGCCAGCAATCACAGGGGTGACTATGGCTACACCTTC. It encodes CASNHRGDYGYTF.

Here the CDR3 reads CASSARGRGETQYF. DNA for the CDR3: TGTGCCAGCAGCGCCCGAGGAAGGGGCGAGACCCAGTACTTC. V and J are TRBV3-1 (or the pseudogene TRBV3-2) and TRBJ2-5; possibly TRBD1 for D (5 bases). Germline-derived CDR1 and CDR2 are LGHDT and YNNKEL (reference sequence). Trimming shortened V by 5 bases and J by 5 bases, and 15 bases separated the two germline ends. This CDR3 region has 14 residues.

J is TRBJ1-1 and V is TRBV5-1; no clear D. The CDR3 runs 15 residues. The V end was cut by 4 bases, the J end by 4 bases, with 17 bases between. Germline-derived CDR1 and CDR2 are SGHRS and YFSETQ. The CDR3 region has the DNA TGCGCCAGCAGCCATGGTTTGTTGCGATCCACTGAAGCTTTCTTT. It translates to CASSHGLLRSTEAFF.

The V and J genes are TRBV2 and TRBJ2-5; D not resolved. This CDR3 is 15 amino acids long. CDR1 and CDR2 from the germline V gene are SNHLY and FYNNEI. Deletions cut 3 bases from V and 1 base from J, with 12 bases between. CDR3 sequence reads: CASSDAAVFQETQYF. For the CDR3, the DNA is TGTGCCAGCAGTGATGCAGCAGTCTTCCAAGAGACCCAGTACTTC.

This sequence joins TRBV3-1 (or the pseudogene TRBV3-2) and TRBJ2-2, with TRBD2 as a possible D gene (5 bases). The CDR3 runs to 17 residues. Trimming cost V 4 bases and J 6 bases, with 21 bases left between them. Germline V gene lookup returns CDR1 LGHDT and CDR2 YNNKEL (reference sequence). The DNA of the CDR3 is TGTGCCAGCAGCCCTCCCCGGACTTCCGGGGTGTCCGGGGAGCTGTTTTTT. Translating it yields CASSPPRTSGVSGELFF.

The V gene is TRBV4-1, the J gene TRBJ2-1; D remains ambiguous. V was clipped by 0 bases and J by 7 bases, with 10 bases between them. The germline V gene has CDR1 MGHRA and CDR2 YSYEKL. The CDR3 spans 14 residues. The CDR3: CASSQELKGNEQFF. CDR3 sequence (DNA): TGCGCCAGCAGCCAAGAGTTGAAGGGAAATGAGCAGTTCTTC.

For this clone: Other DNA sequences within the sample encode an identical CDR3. The CDR3 DNA sequence: TGTGCCAGTAACAGGGGTGAGGGAAATCAGCCCCAGCATTTT. This encodes CASNRGEGNQPQHF. The rearrangement uses TRBV19 and TRBJ1-5; 7 bases match TRBD1. The CDR3 is made up of 14 amino acids. Germline CDR1 reads LNHDA; CDR2 reads SQIVND (reference sequence). The V and J ends lost 7 bases and 4 bases, in that order; junction bases with no gene match: 7.

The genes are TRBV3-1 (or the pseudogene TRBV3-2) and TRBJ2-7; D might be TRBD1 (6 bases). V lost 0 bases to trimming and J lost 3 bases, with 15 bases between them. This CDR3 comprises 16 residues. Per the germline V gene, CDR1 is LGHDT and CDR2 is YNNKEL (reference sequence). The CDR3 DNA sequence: TGTGCCAGCAGCCAAGAAGTCAGGACAGTGCACTACGAGCAGTACTTC. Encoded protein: CASSQEVRTVHYEQYF.

The CDR3 loop reads CASSPTVGYSNQPQHF. The CDR3 region has the DNA TGCGCCAGCAGCCCGACAGTCGGATATAGCAATCAGCCCCAGCATTTT. The J gene is TRBJ1-5, the V gene TRBV5-1; tentatively, D is TRBD1 (5 bases). CDR3 length equals 16 residues. Germline V CDR1 and CDR2: SGHRS, YFSETQ. Trimming shortened V by 4 bases and J by 0 bases, and 14 bases separated the two germline ends.

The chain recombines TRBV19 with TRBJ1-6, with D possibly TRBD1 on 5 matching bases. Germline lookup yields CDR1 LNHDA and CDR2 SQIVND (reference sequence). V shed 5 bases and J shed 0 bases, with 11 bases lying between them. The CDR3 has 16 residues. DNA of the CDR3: TGTGCCAGTAGTCCGACAGATTTCTCCTATAATTCACCCCTCCACTTT. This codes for CASSPTDFSYNSPLHF.

The CDR3 region has the DNA TGTGCCAGCAGTGAATTGGAGGGGGGGGAAAAACTGTTTTTT. It yields the protein CASSELEGGEKLFF. The V call is TRBV6-1, the J call TRBJ1-4; D is possibly TRBD1 (6 bases). The germline CDR1 and CDR2 sequences are MNHNS and SASEGT. The V end lost 2 bases, the J end lost 8 bases, and 12 bases lay between the germline ends. The CDR3 consists of 14 residues.

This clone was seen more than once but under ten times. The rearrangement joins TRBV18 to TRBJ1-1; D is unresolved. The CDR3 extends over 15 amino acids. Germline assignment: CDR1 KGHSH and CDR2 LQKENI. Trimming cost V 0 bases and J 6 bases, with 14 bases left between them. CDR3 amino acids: CASSPPDRAAPEAFF. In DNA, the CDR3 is TGTGCCAGCTCACCACCCGATAGAGCGGCGCCTGAAGCTTTCTTT.

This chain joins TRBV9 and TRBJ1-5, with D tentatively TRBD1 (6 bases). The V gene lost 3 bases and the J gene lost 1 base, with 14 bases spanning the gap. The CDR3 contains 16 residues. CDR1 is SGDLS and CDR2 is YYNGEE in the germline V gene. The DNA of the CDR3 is TGTGCCAGCAGCGCCAAGGGACACAGCAGCAATCAGCCCCAGCATTTT. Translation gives CASSAKGHSSNQPQHF. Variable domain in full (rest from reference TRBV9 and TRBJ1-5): DSGVTQTPKHLITATGQRVTLRCSPRSGDLSVYWYQQSLDQGLQFLIQYYNGEERAKGNILERFSAQQFPDLHSELNLSSLELGDSALYFCASSAKGHSSNQPQHFGDGTRLSIL.

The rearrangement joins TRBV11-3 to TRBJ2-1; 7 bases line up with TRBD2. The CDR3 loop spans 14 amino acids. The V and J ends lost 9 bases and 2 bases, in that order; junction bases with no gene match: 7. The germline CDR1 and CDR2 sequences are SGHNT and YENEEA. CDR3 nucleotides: TGTGCCAGTCAAAAGGGAGGGCCCTACAATGAGCAGTTCTTC. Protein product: CASQKGGPYNEQFF.